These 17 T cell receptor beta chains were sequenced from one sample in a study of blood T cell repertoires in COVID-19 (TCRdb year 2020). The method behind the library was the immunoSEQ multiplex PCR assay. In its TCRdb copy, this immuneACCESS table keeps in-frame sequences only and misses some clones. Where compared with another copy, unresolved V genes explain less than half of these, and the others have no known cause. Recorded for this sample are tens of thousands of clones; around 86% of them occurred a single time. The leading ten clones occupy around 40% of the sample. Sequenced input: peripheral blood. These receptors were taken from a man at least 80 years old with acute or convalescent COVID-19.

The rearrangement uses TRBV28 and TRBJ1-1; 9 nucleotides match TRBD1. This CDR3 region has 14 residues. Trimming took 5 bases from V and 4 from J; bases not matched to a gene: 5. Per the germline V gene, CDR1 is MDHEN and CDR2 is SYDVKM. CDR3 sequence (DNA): TGTGCCAGCAGTCCGGGACAGGGATCCACTGAAGCTTTCTTT. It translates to CASSPGQGSTEAFF.

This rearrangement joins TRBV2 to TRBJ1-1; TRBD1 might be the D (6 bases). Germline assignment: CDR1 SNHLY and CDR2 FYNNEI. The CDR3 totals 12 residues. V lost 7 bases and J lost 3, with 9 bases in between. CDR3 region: CASITGYTEAFF. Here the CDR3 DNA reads TGTGCCAGCATTACAGGGTACACTGAAGCTTTCTTT.

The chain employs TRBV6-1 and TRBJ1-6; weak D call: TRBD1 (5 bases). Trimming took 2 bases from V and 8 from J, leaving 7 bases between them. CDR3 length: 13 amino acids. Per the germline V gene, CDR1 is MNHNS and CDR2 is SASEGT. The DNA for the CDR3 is TGTGCCAGCAGTGAAACAGGTTATTCACCCCTCCACTTT. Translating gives CASSETGYSPLHF.

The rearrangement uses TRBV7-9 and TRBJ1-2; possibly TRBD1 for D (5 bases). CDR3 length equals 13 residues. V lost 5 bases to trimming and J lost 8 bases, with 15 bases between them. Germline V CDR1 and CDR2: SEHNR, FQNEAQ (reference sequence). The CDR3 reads CASSPQGVGGYTF. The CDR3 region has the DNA TGTGCCAGCAGCCCTCAGGGTGTAGGCGGCTACACCTTC.

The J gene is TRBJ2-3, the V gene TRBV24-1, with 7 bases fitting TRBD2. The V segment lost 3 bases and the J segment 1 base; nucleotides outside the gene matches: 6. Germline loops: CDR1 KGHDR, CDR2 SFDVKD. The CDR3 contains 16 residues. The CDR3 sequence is CATSDTLAEGTDTQYF. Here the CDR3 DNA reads TGTGCCACCAGTGATACTCTAGCGGAGGGCACAGATACGCAGTATTTT.

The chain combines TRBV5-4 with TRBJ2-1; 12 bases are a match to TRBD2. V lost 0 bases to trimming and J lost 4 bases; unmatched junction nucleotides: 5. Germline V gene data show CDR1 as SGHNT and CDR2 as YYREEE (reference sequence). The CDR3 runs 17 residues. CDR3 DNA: TGTGCCAGCAGCTTGGGGTTGGGACTAGCGGGTTACAATGAGCAGTTCTTC. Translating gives CASSLGLGLAGYNEQFF.

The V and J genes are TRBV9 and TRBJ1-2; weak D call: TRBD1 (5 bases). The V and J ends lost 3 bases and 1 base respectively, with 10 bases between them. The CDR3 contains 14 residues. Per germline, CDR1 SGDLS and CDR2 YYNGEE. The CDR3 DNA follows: TGTGCCAGCAGCGCCATGACAGTTAACTATGGCTACACCTTC. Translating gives CASSAMTVNYGYTF.

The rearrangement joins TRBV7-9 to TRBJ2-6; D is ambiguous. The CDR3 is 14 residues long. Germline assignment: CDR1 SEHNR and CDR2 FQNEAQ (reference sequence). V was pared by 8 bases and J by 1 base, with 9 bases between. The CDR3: CASGLWSGANVLTF. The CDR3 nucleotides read TGTGCCAGCGGCCTTTGGTCTGGGGCCAACGTCCTGACTTTC.

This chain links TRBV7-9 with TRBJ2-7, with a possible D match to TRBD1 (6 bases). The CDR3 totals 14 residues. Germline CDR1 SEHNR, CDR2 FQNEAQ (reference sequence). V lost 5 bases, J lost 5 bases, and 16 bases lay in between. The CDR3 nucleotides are TGTGCCAGCAGCCCCCACAGGGTGGAGGACGAGCAGTACTTC. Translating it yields CASSPHRVEDEQYF. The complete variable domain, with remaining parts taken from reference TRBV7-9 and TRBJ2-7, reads DTGVSQNPRHKITKRGQNVTFRCDPISEHNRLYWYRQTLGQGPEFLTYFQNEAQLEKSRLLSDRFSAERPKGSFSTLEIQRTEQGDSAMYLCASSPHRVEDEQYFGPGTRLTVT.

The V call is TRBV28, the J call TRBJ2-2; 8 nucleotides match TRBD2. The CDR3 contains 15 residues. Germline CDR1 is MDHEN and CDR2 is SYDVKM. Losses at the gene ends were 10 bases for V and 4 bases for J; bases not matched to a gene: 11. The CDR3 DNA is TGTGCCACCCTGGGACTAGTGGCCTCCACCGGGGAGCTGTTTTTT. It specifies CATLGLVASTGELFF.

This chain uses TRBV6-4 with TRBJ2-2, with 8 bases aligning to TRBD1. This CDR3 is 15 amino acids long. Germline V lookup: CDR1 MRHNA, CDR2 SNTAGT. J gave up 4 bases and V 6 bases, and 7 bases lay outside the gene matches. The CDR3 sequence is CASSSQGGSTGELFF. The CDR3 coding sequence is TGTGCCAGCAGCTCACAGGGGGGAAGCACCGGGGAGCTGTTTTTT.

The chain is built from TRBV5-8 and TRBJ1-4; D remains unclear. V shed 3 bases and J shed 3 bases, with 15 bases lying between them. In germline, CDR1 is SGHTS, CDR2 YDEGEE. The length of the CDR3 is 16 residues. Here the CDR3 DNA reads TGTGCCAGCAGCTCGTCTACTCCAGAGGCTAATGAAAAACTGTTTTTT. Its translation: CASSSSTPEANEKLFF.

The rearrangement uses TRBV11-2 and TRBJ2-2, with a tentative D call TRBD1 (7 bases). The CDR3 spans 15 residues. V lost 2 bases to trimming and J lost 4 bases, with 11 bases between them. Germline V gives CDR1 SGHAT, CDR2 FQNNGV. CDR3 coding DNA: TGTGCCAGCAGCTTATCCAGGGGGGTCACCGGGGAGCTGTTTTTT. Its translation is CASSLSRGVTGELFF. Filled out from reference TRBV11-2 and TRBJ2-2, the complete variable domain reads EAGVAQSPRYKIIEKRQSVAFWCNPISGHATLYWYQQILGQGPKLLIQFQNNGVVDDSQLPKDRFSAERLKGVDSTLKIQPAKLEDSAVYLCASSLSRGVTGELFFGEGSRLTVL.

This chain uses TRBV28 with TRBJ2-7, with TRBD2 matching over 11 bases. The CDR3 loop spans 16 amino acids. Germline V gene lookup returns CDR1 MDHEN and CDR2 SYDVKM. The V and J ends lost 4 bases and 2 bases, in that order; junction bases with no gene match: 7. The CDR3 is CASSSTTSGRPYEQYF. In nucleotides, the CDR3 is TGTGCCAGCAGTTCAACAACTAGCGGGAGACCCTACGAGCAGTACTTC.

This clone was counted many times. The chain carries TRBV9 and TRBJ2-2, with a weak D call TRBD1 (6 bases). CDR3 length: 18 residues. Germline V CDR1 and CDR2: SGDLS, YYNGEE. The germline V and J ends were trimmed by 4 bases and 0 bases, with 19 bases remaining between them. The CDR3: CASSPGGRVFANTGELFF. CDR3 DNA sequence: TGTGCCAGCAGCCCTGGGGGCAGGGTCTTCGCGAACACCGGGGAGCTGTTTTTT. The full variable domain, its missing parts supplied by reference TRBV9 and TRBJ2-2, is DSGVTQTPKHLITATGQRVTLRCSPRSGDLSVYWYQQSLDQGLQFLIQYYNGEERAKGNILERFSAQQFPDLHSELNLSSLELGDSALYFCASSPGGRVFANTGELFFGEGSRLTVL.

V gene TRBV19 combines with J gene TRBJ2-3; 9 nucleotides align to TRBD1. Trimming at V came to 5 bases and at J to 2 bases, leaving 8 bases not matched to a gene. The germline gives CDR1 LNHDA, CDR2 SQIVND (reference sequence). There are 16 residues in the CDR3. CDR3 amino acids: CASSFRTGALTDTQYF. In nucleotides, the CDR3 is TGTGCCAGTAGTTTTCGGACAGGGGCCCTCACAGATACGCAGTATTTT. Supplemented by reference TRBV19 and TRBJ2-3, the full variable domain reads DGGITQSPKYLFRKEGQNVTLSCEQNLNHDAMYWYRQDPGQGLRLIYYSQIVNDFQKGDIAEGYSVSREKKESFPLTVTSAQKNPTAFYLCASSFRTGALTDTQYFGPGTRLTVL.

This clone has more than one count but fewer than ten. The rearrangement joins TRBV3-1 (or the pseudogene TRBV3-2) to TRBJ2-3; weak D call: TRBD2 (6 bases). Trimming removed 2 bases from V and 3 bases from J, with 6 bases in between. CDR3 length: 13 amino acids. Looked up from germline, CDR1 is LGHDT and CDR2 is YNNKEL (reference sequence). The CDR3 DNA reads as TGTGCCAGCAGCCAACTAGCGACAGATACGCAGTATTTT. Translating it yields CASSQLATDTQYF.